The T cell receptor (beta chain) under discussion was sequenced for a study of blood T cell repertoires in COVID-19. Whole-study context: The United States, Italy and Spain were the sources of the acute and convalescent COVID-19 samples.

Assay: immunoSEQ multiplex PCR; the TCRdb copy retains only in-frame clones and omits some. The sample includes 300,000 to 400,000 clones, 88% of them seen just once. Seattle enrolled patients during active infection and tracked them longitudinally. Trimming removed 8 bases at V and 5 bases at J, with 21 bases between. Germline-derived CDR1 and CDR2 are SGHNT and YENEEA. There are 15 residues in the CDR3. Sequencing input: peripheral blood. This chain links TRBV11-3 with TRBJ2-5, with a tentative D call TRBD2 (7 bases). This TCR was sampled from a young woman with COVID-19, enrolled during active disease. The CDR3 nucleotides are TGTGCCAGCGGGTTGCGGGGGCATTTGGGGGAGACCCAGTACTTC. It specifies CASGLRGHLGETQYF. Supplemented by reference TRBV11-3 and TRBJ2-5, the full variable domain reads EAGVVQSPRYKIIEKKQPVAFWCNPISGHNTLYWYLQNLGQGPELLIRYENEEAVDDSQLPKDRFSAERLKGVDSTLKIQPAELGDSAVYLCASGLRGHLGETQYFGPGTRLLVL.